A selection of T cell receptor beta chains follows, all from one sample in a study of blood T cell repertoires in COVID-19. Clones were read by immunoSEQ multiplex PCR, and TCRdb kept only the in-frame ones, dropping some. The sample consists of around 280,000 clones, roughly 80% of them appearing once. The material sequenced was peripheral blood. The receptors here all came from a woman aged 50 to 60 with active or convalescent COVID-19. Each CDR3 is given with its conserved first and last residue. Each record gives: clone size, J gene, V gene, D gene, CDR3 DNA, CDR3 protein. D genes are given only for firm matches. Only part of the rows carry a size: once, few, many, or a class if the clone is expanded.

abundance: -; j_gene: TRBJ2-7; v_gene: TRBV5-8; d_gene: -; CDR3nt: TGTGCCAGCAGCTTGGCGGGACTCCTGTCCGAGCAGTACTTC; CDR3aa: CASSLAGLLSEQYF
abundance: -; j_gene: TRBJ2-7; v_gene: TRBV4-1; d_gene: TRBD2; CDR3nt: TGCGCCAGCAGCCAAGCCGGGACTAGCGCTTACTACGAGCAGTACTTC; CDR3aa: CASSQAGTSAYYEQYF
abundance: -; j_gene: TRBJ2-1; v_gene: TRBV5-1; d_gene: TRBD2; CDR3nt: TGCGCCAGCAGCCCGAACAAGGGGACTAGCGGGAGGGCCTCCTACAATGAGCAGTTCTTC; CDR3aa: CASSPNKGTSGRASYNEQFF
abundance: -; j_gene: TRBJ2-5; v_gene: TRBV5-6; d_gene: TRBD2; CDR3nt: TGTGCCAGCAGCTTGGCCCCGGGACTAGCGGGGATCGGAGAGACCCAGTACTTC; CDR3aa: CASSLAPGLAGIGETQYF
abundance: -; j_gene: TRBJ1-2; v_gene: TRBV27; d_gene: -; CDR3nt: TGTGCCAGCAGTTTTATTCCGACGGGTAACTATGGCTACACCTTC; CDR3aa: CASSFIPTGNYGYTF
abundance: -; j_gene: TRBJ1-5; v_gene: TRBV7-2; d_gene: TRBD1; CDR3nt: TGTGCCAGCAGCTTAACCGGGACAGGGCATCAGCCCCAGCATTTT; CDR3aa: CASSLTGTGHQPQHF
abundance: -; j_gene: TRBJ2-1; v_gene: TRBV6-5; d_gene: -; CDR3nt: TGTGCCAGCAGTTTGCTAGCGAGCTCCTACAATGAGCAGTTCTTC; CDR3aa: CASSLLASSYNEQFF
abundance: -; j_gene: TRBJ2-7; v_gene: TRBV19; d_gene: TRBD2; CDR3nt: TGTGCCAGTAGTTTGGGAGGACTAGCGGGAGACGAGCAGTACTTC; CDR3aa: CASSLGGLAGDEQYF
abundance: -; j_gene: TRBJ1-5; v_gene: TRBV7-8; d_gene: -; CDR3nt: TGTGCCAGCAGGAGGGATAGCAATCAGCCCCAGCATTTT; CDR3aa: CASRRDSNQPQHF
abundance: -; j_gene: TRBJ2-3; v_gene: TRBV5-1; d_gene: -; CDR3nt: TGCGCCAGCAGCTTGGTGGCTTCCCCCACAGATACGCAGTATTTT; CDR3aa: CASSLVASPTDTQYF
abundance: -; j_gene: TRBJ2-7; v_gene: TRBV5-1; d_gene: TRBD2; CDR3nt: TGCGCCAGCAGCTCGGGACTAGCGGGTGGGGGATCCTACGAGCAGTACTTC; CDR3aa: CASSSGLAGGGSYEQYF
abundance: once; j_gene: TRBJ1-4; v_gene: TRBV5-1; d_gene: -; CDR3nt: TGCGCCAGCAGCTTGAGGCAGGGCACTAATGAAAAACTGTTTTTT; CDR3aa: CASSLRQGTNEKLFF
abundance: -; j_gene: TRBJ1-2; v_gene: TRBV6-5; d_gene: TRBD1; CDR3nt: TGTGCCAGCAGCTATGACAGGGCCTATGGCTACACCTTC; CDR3aa: CASSYDRAYGYTF
abundance: -; j_gene: TRBJ2-1; v_gene: TRBV28; d_gene: TRBD1; CDR3nt: TGTGCCAGCAGGGGGACAGTCCTCCCCAATGAGCAGTTCTTC; CDR3aa: CASRGTVLPNEQFF
abundance: -; j_gene: TRBJ1-3; v_gene: TRBV5-1; d_gene: -; CDR3nt: TGCGCCAGCACCCGAGACACCTTCCAGGGCCGCTCTGGAAACACCATATATTTT; CDR3aa: CASTRDTFQGRSGNTIYF
abundance: -; j_gene: TRBJ2-7; v_gene: TRBV6-5; d_gene: -; CDR3nt: TGTGCCAGCCGGGGGGCCCAATCCTACGAGCAGTACTTC; CDR3aa: CASRGAQSYEQYF
abundance: -; j_gene: TRBJ1-1; v_gene: TRBV6-2/TRBV6-3; d_gene: -; CDR3nt: TGTGCCAGCAGCCCCCGAAGGGGGGGAGCTGAAGCTTTCTTT; CDR3aa: CASSPRRGGAEAFF
abundance: -; j_gene: TRBJ2-5; v_gene: TRBV19; d_gene: TRBD1; CDR3nt: TGTGCCAGCACCCCGACAGGGGTGGTCCAAGAGACCCAGTACTTC; CDR3aa: CASTPTGVVQETQYF
abundance: -; j_gene: TRBJ2-5; v_gene: TRBV19; d_gene: -; CDR3nt: TGTGCCAGTAGTACCGCACAGGGCCCTGAGACCCAGTACTTC; CDR3aa: CASSTAQGPETQYF
abundance: -; j_gene: TRBJ2-1; v_gene: TRBV7-2; d_gene: -; CDR3nt: TGTGCCAGCAGCTCCGTGACAGGTCTCTACAATGAGCAGTTCTTC; CDR3aa: CASSSVTGLYNEQFF
abundance: -; j_gene: TRBJ2-1; v_gene: TRBV7-7; d_gene: TRBD2; CDR3nt: TGTGCTAGCAGCCCGACTAGCGGGAGTCACAATGAGCAGTTCTTC; CDR3aa: CASSPTSGSHNEQFF
abundance: -; j_gene: TRBJ1-1; v_gene: TRBV7-2; d_gene: TRBD1; CDR3nt: TGTGCCAGCATAGAGGGGACAGGGCTTATGAACACTGAAGCTTTCTTT; CDR3aa: CASIEGTGLMNTEAFF
abundance: -; j_gene: TRBJ2-1; v_gene: TRBV7-9; d_gene: TRBD2; CDR3nt: TGTGCCAGCAGCTTATTTTCGAGCGGGAGATCGAATGAGCAGTTCTTC; CDR3aa: CASSLFSSGRSNEQFF
abundance: once; j_gene: TRBJ1-1; v_gene: TRBV29-1; d_gene: -; CDR3nt: TGCAGCGTTCGTGGGCTTCGGGGAACTGAAGCTTTCTTT; CDR3aa: CSVRGLRGTEAFF
abundance: -; j_gene: TRBJ2-3; v_gene: TRBV7-6; d_gene: TRBD2; CDR3nt: TGTGCCAGCAGCTCAACGGGACTAGCGGGCACAGATACGCAGTATTTT; CDR3aa: CASSSTGLAGTDTQYF
abundance: -; j_gene: TRBJ2-3; v_gene: TRBV19; d_gene: TRBD1; CDR3nt: TGTGCCAGTAGTACGGGACAGGGCGCAGATACGCAGTATTTT; CDR3aa: CASSTGQGADTQYF
abundance: -; j_gene: TRBJ1-2; v_gene: TRBV19; d_gene: -; CDR3nt: TGTGCCAGTACGGATCAACAGGGATCCCACTATGGCTACACCTTC; CDR3aa: CASTDQQGSHYGYTF
abundance: -; j_gene: TRBJ2-1; v_gene: TRBV19; d_gene: TRBD1; CDR3nt: TGTGCCAGTAGTGCCCCCGGGACAGGGGACTCCTACAATGAGCAGTTCTTC; CDR3aa: CASSAPGTGDSYNEQFF
abundance: -; j_gene: TRBJ2-1; v_gene: TRBV4-1; d_gene: TRBD2; CDR3nt: TGCGCCAGCAGCCAAGAAAGACTAGCGGGAGCACCCTACAATGAGCAGTTCTTC; CDR3aa: CASSQERLAGAPYNEQFF
abundance: few; j_gene: TRBJ2-7; v_gene: TRBV2; d_gene: -; CDR3nt: TGTGCCAGCAGCCAGGGGGGATTCTACGAGCAGTACTTC; CDR3aa: CASSQGGFYEQYF
abundance: -; j_gene: TRBJ1-5; v_gene: TRBV24-1; d_gene: -; CDR3nt: TGTGCCACCAGTGATGGGCGGACATTTAGCAATCAGCCCCAGCATTTT; CDR3aa: CATSDGRTFSNQPQHF
abundance: -; j_gene: TRBJ2-3; v_gene: TRBV5-1; d_gene: TRBD2; CDR3nt: TGCGCCAGCAGCCCGGGGGGGGTTAGCGCAGATACGCAGTATTTT; CDR3aa: CASSPGGVSADTQYF
abundance: -; j_gene: TRBJ2-1; v_gene: TRBV2; d_gene: TRBD2; CDR3nt: TGTGCCAGCAGACTAGCGGGAGTCGGCAGTGAGCAGTTCTTC; CDR3aa: CASRLAGVGSEQFF
abundance: -; j_gene: TRBJ1-2; v_gene: TRBV30; d_gene: -; CDR3nt: TGTGCCTGGACCAAGGACAGTTACTATGGCTACACCTTC; CDR3aa: CAWTKDSYYGYTF
abundance: few; j_gene: TRBJ1-6; v_gene: TRBV28; d_gene: -; CDR3nt: TGTGCCAGCAGTTTCCCACTGGGGGGGGACCGGACACCCCTCCACTTT; CDR3aa: CASSFPLGGDRTPLHF
abundance: -; j_gene: TRBJ2-5; v_gene: TRBV6-1; d_gene: TRBD2; CDR3nt: TGTGCCAGCAGTGAACTGGTTGCGGGAGGAGAGACCCAGTACTTC; CDR3aa: CASSELVAGGETQYF
abundance: -; j_gene: TRBJ2-3; v_gene: TRBV5-6; d_gene: -; CDR3nt: TGTGCCAGCAGCTGGGGAACAGGGACAGATACGCAGTATTTT; CDR3aa: CASSWGTGTDTQYF
abundance: -; j_gene: TRBJ2-5; v_gene: TRBV4-1; d_gene: -; CDR3nt: TGCGCCAGCAGCCAAGATGGGGGCGGTCAAGAGACCCAGTACTTC; CDR3aa: CASSQDGGGQETQYF
abundance: -; j_gene: TRBJ2-1; v_gene: TRBV11-3; d_gene: TRBD2; CDR3nt: TGTGCCAGCAGCTTAGTTTTAGCGGGAGGGCGCAATGAGCAGTTCTTC; CDR3aa: CASSLVLAGGRNEQFF
abundance: -; j_gene: TRBJ1-5; v_gene: TRBV19; d_gene: TRBD1; CDR3nt: TGTGCCAGTAGTAGGGGGGGACAGGGGGCCGGTCAGCCCCAGCATTTT; CDR3aa: CASSRGGQGAGQPQHF
abundance: once; j_gene: TRBJ2-5; v_gene: TRBV10-3; d_gene: -; CDR3nt: TGTGCCATCAGTGTGGGGTTAGGGGGAGAGACCCAGTACTTC; CDR3aa: CAISVGLGGETQYF
abundance: -; j_gene: TRBJ2-3; v_gene: TRBV4-1; d_gene: -; CDR3nt: TGCGCCAGCAGCCGACTAGGTTCGAAAGATACGCAGTATTTT; CDR3aa: CASSRLGSKDTQYF
abundance: -; j_gene: TRBJ1-6; v_gene: TRBV5-6; d_gene: -; CDR3nt: TGTGCCAGCAGCCCAGGGGAGTATTCACCCCTCCACTTT; CDR3aa: CASSPGEYSPLHF
abundance: -; j_gene: TRBJ1-1; v_gene: TRBV14; d_gene: TRBD1; CDR3nt: TGTGCCAGCAGCCTCCGGACAGGTCGTTTAACTGAAGCTTTCTTT; CDR3aa: CASSLRTGRLTEAFF
abundance: -; j_gene: TRBJ2-5; v_gene: TRBV9; d_gene: TRBD2; CDR3nt: TGTGCCAGCAGCGCACAAATTAGCGGGGGCCAAGAGACCCAGTACTTC; CDR3aa: CASSAQISGGQETQYF